The present TCR beta chain was sequenced within a study of immune evolution from preneoplasia to lung adenocarcinoma (dated by TCRdb to the early 2020s). Describing the broader study: HLA loss of heterozygosity was found in about 6.3% of AIS, approximately 14% of MIA and roughly 31% of ADC lesions, and in no AAH lesions. The sample size depended on which specimens were available, not on a prior power calculation. According to the study, around 100 samples were used for TCR sequencing. POLYSOLVER was used to infer Class I HLA alleles from exome data, while LOHHLA was used to detect allele-specific HLA loss. A total of 40 to 60 patients with pulmonary nodules who underwent surgical resection were included in the overall cohort. Resected precursor lesions (AAH, AIS, MIA) and invasive adenocarcinomas were each compared against paired morphologically normal lung tissue. The study profiled immune contexture across lung adenocarcinoma precursors and invasive adenocarcinoma using immune gene expression, TCR sequencing and multiplex immunofluorescence. Whole exome sequencing and methylation data from the same cohort of nodules were integrated with the immune data. A total of about 51 patients contributed TCR sequencing data. Points the paper makes about the study in general: All patients were from Japan and China, so applicability to Western populations was uncertain. The findings reflected association rather than direct causation, and larger cohorts with long-term follow-up and longitudinal biopsies were considered necessary. Top T cell clone frequencies were highest in normal lung and appeared to decrease progressively from AAH through AIS, MIA and invasive adenocarcinoma. The highest T cell clonality was observed in KRAS-mutant nodules compared with EGFR-mutant or double wild-type lesions. Normal lung showed the highest clonality, whereas later-stage lesions appeared to have higher T cell density and diversity but lower clonality.

The patients had resection in Japan or China between 2014 and 2017. Histologic diagnosis of each case was confirmed independently by two lung cancer pathologists on H&E slides. Premalignant or tumor cells were enriched for nucleic acid extraction by macro-dissection performed after pathologic assessment. FFPE tissue was used for DNA isolation with the AllPrep DNA/RNA FFPE Kit. The immunoSEQ hsTCRbeta Kit was used to sequence TCR beta CDR3 regions from DNA. Under the source paper's analysis protocol: TCR sequencing data were analysed with the ImmunoSEQ Analyzer. T cell clonality was calculated on productive rearrangements as 1 minus Pielou's evenness. T cell diversity was measured with the inverse Simpson index on productive templates. T cell density was TCR beta template counts normalized to usable DNA, estimated by amplifying and sequencing housekeeping genes. Two-sided Kruskal-Wallis tests were used to compare TCR metrics between histologic stages. In TCRdb, the immuneACCESS table is reduced to in-frame sequences with V and J assigned. These tables do not hold every clone; where another copy was compared, an unresolved V gene accounts for under half, and the others remain unexplained. V and J calls and clone size come straight from that table; D and trimming were deduced from the DNA. Across this sample there are about 10,000 clones, with 60% to 85% seen only once. The ten top clones hold 3% to 5% of the sample.

As for this clone: Its cognate antigen has yet to be identified. Per-base qualities were not stored, and no clone one base away is much larger.

The sample taken for sequencing was FFPE minimally invasive lung adenocarcinoma tissue. Read against the paper, the sample's cell subset or site label means: micro-invasive lung adenocarcinoma (MIA). This sequence originates from a person aged 60-80 years with lung adenocarcinoma.

This receptor carries the CDR3 CASSVYSYEQYF. Here is the DNA: TGTGCCAGCAGTGTCTACTCCTACGAGCAGTACTTC. The rearrangement combines TRBV6-1 with TRBJ2-7, with no reliable assignment of the D segment. CDR1 and CDR2 were assigned from the germline V gene as MNHNS and SASEGT. There are 12 amino acids in the CDR3, from cysteine to phenylalanine inclusive. Just CDR3 DNA is preserved here, 36 bases in frame from base 1. The junction carries 4 bases between V and J, which are trimmed by 4 bases and 0 bases respectively.